Below, 29 T cell receptor beta chains from the same sample are listed, as sequenced in a study of T cell changes during pregnancy in multiple sclerosis. Profiled with immunoSEQ multiplex PCR; TCRdb holds only in-frame clones, not every one. The data contain roughly 87,000 clones, 80% to 95% of them singletons. Sequenced here: peripheral blood, sampled in the third trimester of pregnancy. The receptor source for this set is a female donor in good health, enrolled as a control in a pregnancy study.

This clone appeared once. The gene calls are TRBV5-1 and TRBJ2-3; 13 bases align to TRBD2. The V gene's germline CDR1 is SGHRS and CDR2 YFSETQ. The CDR3 extends over 17 amino acids. J was trimmed by 1 base and V by 4 bases; bases with no gene match: 6. Here the CDR3 DNA reads TGCGCCAGCAGCCAACGGACTAGCGGGAGTGGCACAGATACGCAGTATTTT. Protein product: CASSQRTSGSGTDTQYF.

The chain combines TRBV27 with TRBJ2-1, with a weak D call TRBD1 (6 bases). Germline CDR1 and CDR2: MNHEY and SMNVEV (reference sequence). This CDR3 comprises 15 residues. V gave up 3 bases and J gave up 4 bases, with 13 bases separating them. CDR3 coding DNA: TGTGCCAGCAGTTTGAGGACAGAAATGTACAATGAGCAGTTCTTC. Its protein product is CASSLRTEMYNEQFF.

The chain employs TRBV7-2 and TRBJ2-4; 10 bases are a match to TRBD2. The CDR3 is 15 amino acids. V lost 8 bases, J lost 0 bases, and 4 bases stayed unmatched. The germline V gene encodes CDR1 SGHTA and CDR2 FQGNSA. The CDR3 DNA sequence: TGTGCCAGCGGGACTAGCGACTTAGCCAAAAACATTCAGTACTTC. Translated, it gives CASGTSDLAKNIQYF.

This clone appeared a single time. The chain is built from TRBV6-5 and TRBJ2-1; D not certain. Germline V CDR1 and CDR2: MNHEY, SVGAGI. Deletions cut 0 bases from V and 0 bases from J, with 9 bases between. This CDR3 spans 16 amino acids. The CDR3 DNA is TGTGCCAGCAGTTACTCGATCATTAGCTCCTACAATGAGCAGTTCTTC. Its protein is CASSYSIISSYNEQFF.

In nucleotides, the CDR3 is TGTGCCAGCAGCCAAGAGAGGACTAGTCAGTTGGAGACCCAGTACTTC. This codes for CASSQERTSQLETQYF. This chain connects TRBV4-2 to TRBJ2-5, with TRBD2 identical over 7 bases. CDR1 and CDR2 from the germline V gene are LGHNA and YNFKEQ. V lost 0 bases to trimming and J lost 5 bases; unmatched junction nucleotides: 9. This CDR3 has 16 residues.

This clone was picked up one time. The rearrangement uses TRBV7-9 and TRBJ2-1; 12 bases map to TRBD2. The V gene end was trimmed by 1 base and the J gene end by 6 bases; junction bases not matched to a gene: 10. Germline V gene data show CDR1 as SEHNR and CDR2 as FQNEAQ (reference sequence). The CDR3 is 18 amino acids. The CDR3 here is CASSLGRTSGERSNEQFF. CDR3 sequence (DNA): TGTGCCAGCAGCTTAGGGAGGACTAGCGGGGAGCGATCCAATGAGCAGTTCTTC.

The chain has TRBV5-1 and TRBJ2-3; possibly TRBD1 for D (5 bases). V lost 6 bases and J 1 base, leaving 9 bases between the germline ends. This CDR3 has 13 residues. CDR1 and CDR2 from the germline V gene are SGHRS and YFSETQ. The CDR3 is CASKGQGTDTQYF. CDR3 nucleotide sequence: TGCGCCAGCAAGGGGCAGGGCACAGATACGCAGTATTTT.

The gene calls are TRBV5-1 and TRBJ2-2; D may be TRBD2 (5 bases). Germline V gives CDR1 SGHRS, CDR2 YFSETQ. Trimming cost V 4 bases and J 3 bases, with 10 bases left between them. The CDR3 is 14 residues long. CDR3: CASSVGSDTGELFF. The CDR3, as DNA: TGCGCCAGCAGCGTAGGGAGCGACACCGGGGAGCTGTTTTTT.

This clone appeared a few times. The chain links TRBV15 to TRBJ2-3; the match to TRBD2 covers 8 bases. CDR1 LNHNV and CDR2 YYDKDF come from the germline V gene (reference sequence). This CDR3 spans 18 amino acids. Trimming at V came to 0 bases and at J to 1 base, leaving 9 bases not matched to a gene. This chain's CDR3 is CATSREERGTRRTDTQYF. DNA for the CDR3: TGTGCCACCAGCAGAGAGGAAAGGGGGACTAGACGCACAGATACGCAGTATTTT.

This chain links TRBV7-9 with TRBJ2-4; TRBD2 matches 15 bases. The CDR3 contains 19 residues. Trimming at V came to 5 bases and at J to 3 bases, leaving 11 bases not matched to a gene. Germline V gives CDR1 SEHNR, CDR2 FQNEAQ (reference sequence). As DNA, the CDR3 is TGTGCCAGCAGCCCCCAAAAAGGACTAGCGGGAGGGGACAAAAACATTCAGTACTTC. This sequence encodes CASSPQKGLAGGDKNIQYF.

The chain joins TRBV4-1 to TRBJ2-3; 11 bases line up with TRBD2. The V and J ends lost 4 bases and 0 bases, in that order; junction bases with no gene match: 9. The CDR3 extends over 18 amino acids. Per germline, CDR1 MGHRA and CDR2 YSYEKL. The DNA of the CDR3 is TGCGCCAGCAGCCGAGAGGCCCTAGCGGGGGGAAGCACAGATACGCAGTATTTT. This codes for CASSREALAGGSTDTQYF.

CDR3 DNA sequence: TGTGCCAGCTCACCGGGCGCCGGGACAGGGTTTATCAATGAGCAGTTCTTC. Encoded protein: CASSPGAGTGFINEQFF. The chain recombines TRBV18 with TRBJ2-1; 9 bases are shared with TRBD1. The V and J ends lost 3 bases and 6 bases, in that order; junction bases with no gene match: 12. Germline CDR1 KGHSH, CDR2 LQKENI. This CDR3 region has 17 residues.

This clone was recorded once. The chain links TRBV15 to TRBJ1-2; TRBD1 matches at 7 bases. Germline values: CDR1 LNHNV, CDR2 YYDKDF (reference sequence). This CDR3 has 15 residues. V trimming: 0 bases; J trimming: 8 bases; junction bases outside the gene matches: 9. The CDR3: CATSRDFGQGGGYTF. The DNA for the CDR3 is TGTGCCACCAGCAGAGATTTCGGGCAGGGGGGAGGCTACACCTTC.

This clone was picked up one time. V usage is TRBV7-2 and J usage is TRBJ2-1; no clear D. Trimming stripped 1 base from V and 3 bases from J, with 7 bases between. There are 14 residues in the CDR3. Germline CDR1 reads SGHTA; CDR2 reads FQGNSA. CDR3 nucleotides: TGTGCCAGCAGCTTAGGGTCGGGCTACAATGAGCAGTTCTTC. Protein sequence: CASSLGSGYNEQFF. The full variable domain, rest sourced from reference TRBV7-2 and TRBJ2-1, is GAGVSQSPSNKVTEKGKDVELRCDPISGHTALYWYRQSLGQGLEFLIYFQGNSAPDKSGLPSDRFSAERTGGSVSTLTIQRTQQEDSAVYLCASSLGSGYNEQFFGPGTRLTVL.

The sample holds one count of this clone. This rearrangement joins TRBV7-9 to TRBJ2-7, with D possibly being TRBD1 (6 bases). The V and J ends lost 4 bases and 2 bases respectively, with 18 bases between them. The CDR3 loop spans 16 amino acids. Germline CDR1 SEHNR, CDR2 FQNEAQ (reference sequence). The CDR3 reads CASSSRRDTPTYEQYF. DNA of the CDR3: TGTGCCAGCAGCTCCCGACGGGACACGCCCACCTACGAGCAGTACTTC.

V gene TRBV29-1 combines with J gene TRBJ1-3; D is uncertain. In germline, CDR1 is SQVTM, CDR2 ANQGSEA. Trimming shortened V by 4 bases and J by 4 bases, and 5 bases separated the two germline ends. The CDR3 is 11 amino acids. The CDR3 DNA reads as TGCAGCGTTGTCAGGGGAAACACCATATATTTT. As protein: CSVVRGNTIYF.

The V call is TRBV28, the J call TRBJ2-2; D perhaps matches TRBD1 (6 bases). The germline V and J ends were trimmed by 4 bases and 6 bases, with 12 bases remaining between them. From germline, CDR1 is MDHEN and CDR2 SYDVKM. CDR3 length: 14 residues. CDR3 amino acids: CASSWAGVSGELFF. Here the CDR3 DNA reads TGTGCCAGCAGTTGGGCAGGGGTTTCCGGGGAGCTGTTTTTT.

The sample holds one count of this clone. V and J are TRBV4-1 and TRBJ1-4; a possible D gene is TRBD1 (6 bases). CDR1 is MGHRA, CDR2 YSYEKL, per germline. Between the trimmed V and J ends, which lost 4 bases and 5 bases, there was a span of 14 bases. The CDR3 loop spans 15 amino acids. The CDR3 here is CASSPGQKGNEKLFF. The CDR3 DNA sequence: TGCGCCAGCAGCCCCGGACAGAAGGGAAATGAAAAACTGTTTTTT.

The J gene is TRBJ2-3, the V gene TRBV11-3; TRBD2 agrees at 9 bases. V lost 8 bases and J lost 2; bases outside the gene matches: 5. Germline CDR1 reads SGHNT; CDR2 reads YENEEA. The CDR3 covers 14 residues. CDR3 sequence: CASALAGNTDTQYF. CDR3 in DNA: TGTGCCAGCGCTCTAGCGGGAAACACAGATACGCAGTATTTT.

This clone was seen only once. In nucleotides, the CDR3 is TGCAGCGCCGGCATGGTTTATGGAGGGACTGAAGCTTTCTTT. It is translated as CSAGMVYGGTEAFF. The genes are TRBV29-1 and TRBJ1-1; D is ambiguous. Between the trimmed V and J ends, which lost 7 bases and 5 bases, there was a span of 20 bases. The CDR3 sequence is 14 residues long. The germline V gene encodes CDR1 SQVTM and CDR2 ANQGSEA.

The rearrangement uses TRBV7-2 and TRBJ2-7; 9 bases match TRBD2. CDR1 and CDR2 (germline): SGHTA, FQGNSA. This CDR3 spans 14 amino acids. V dropped 2 bases and J dropped 2; count of bases not matched to a gene: 1. The CDR3 nucleotides are TGTGCCAGCAGCTTACTAGCGGGGACCTACGAGCAGTACTTC. Translated, it gives CASSLLAGTYEQYF.

A remark on this clone: One end of the junction fails to match germline, which may point to a read error. This sequence joins TRBV7-7 and TRBJ2-5; 9 nucleotides line up with TRBD2. Germline CDR1 reads SSHAT; CDR2 reads FNYEAQ (reference sequence). The CDR3 runs to 15 residues. CDR3 in amino acids: CASSLVGGRAETQYF. The CDR3 DNA is TGTGCTAGCAGCTTAGTTGGCGGGAGGGCAGAGACCCAGTACTTC. The full variable domain, completed using reference TRBV7-7 and TRBJ2-5, is GAGVSQSPRYKVTKRGQDVTLRCDPISSHATLYWYQQALGQGPEFLTYFNYEAQPDKSGLPSDRFSAERPEGSISTLTIQRTEQRDSAMYRCASSLVGGRAETQYFGPGTRLLVL.

CDR3 bases: TGTGCCAGCAGCCGAACCTCGGGAGGGGTAAAAAACATTCAGTACTTC. Translating it yields CASSRTSGGVKNIQYF. J is TRBJ2-4 and V is TRBV28; TRBD2 matches 8 bases. The V segment lost 6 bases and the J segment 4 bases; nucleotides outside the gene matches: 11. This CDR3 is built from 16 residues. Germline V gene data show CDR1 as MDHEN and CDR2 as SYDVKM.

In nucleotides, the CDR3 is TGCGCCAGCAGCCAAGGGGTACTAGCGGGAGAGGACGAGCAGTACTTC. Encoded protein: CASSQGVLAGEDEQYF. The chain recombines TRBV4-1 with TRBJ2-7; TRBD2 agrees at 11 bases. Looked up from germline, CDR1 is MGHRA and CDR2 is YSYEKL. This CDR3 has 16 residues. V shed 1 base, J shed 5 bases, and the junction held 7 bases outside the gene matches.

The chain uses TRBV5-1 and TRBJ2-3; tentative D call: TRBD2 (5 bases). The CDR3 spans 13 residues. V lost 2 bases and J 5 bases, leaving 9 bases between the germline ends. CDR1 is SGHRS, CDR2 YFSETQ, per germline. CDR3 sequence: CASSFREEDTQYF. DNA for the CDR3: TGCGCCAGCAGCTTTCGGGAAGAAGATACGCAGTATTTT. The whole variable domain, filled in from reference TRBV5-1 and TRBJ2-3, reads KAGVTQTPRYLIKTRGQQVTLSCSPISGHRSVSWYQQTPGQGLQFLFEYFSETQRNKGNFPGRFSGRQFSNSRSEMNVSTLELGDSALYLCASSFREEDTQYFGPGTRLTVL.

The chain employs TRBV2 and TRBJ2-5; TRBD2 is a possible D gene (7 bases). CDR3 length: 15 amino acids. Trimming removed 6 bases from V and 5 bases from J, with 19 bases in between. Per germline, CDR1 SNHLY and CDR2 FYNNEI. DNA for the CDR3: TGTGCCAGCAGCGGCCCCACCAGGGGAGGGGAGACCCAGTACTTC. This codes for CASSGPTRGGETQYF.

V usage is TRBV2 and J usage is TRBJ1-2; no reliable D call. The germline V gene has CDR1 SNHLY and CDR2 FYNNEI. Trimming cost V 5 bases and J 8 bases, with 15 bases left between them. This CDR3 region has 13 residues. The CDR3 here is CASSTPSNPGYTF. The CDR3 DNA follows: TGTGCCAGCAGTACTCCGAGCAACCCGGGCTACACCTTC.

V is TRBV19 and J is TRBJ2-1; perhaps TRBD1 as D (6 bases). This CDR3 is built from 15 residues. Germline V gene data show CDR1 as LNHDA and CDR2 as SQIVND (reference sequence). Trimming cost V 4 bases and J 4 bases, with 14 bases left between them. The chain's CDR3 is CASSTARQAYNEQFF. In DNA form, the CDR3 reads TGTGCCAGTAGTACTGCGCGACAGGCTTACAATGAGCAGTTCTTC.

This chain links TRBV10-2 with TRBJ2-7; possibly TRBD2 for D (6 bases). The CDR3 is 12 residues long. The ends were cut back, 3 bases at V and 9 bases at J, with 12 bases in the middle. Germline V lookup: CDR1 WSHSY, CDR2 SAAADI. As DNA, the CDR3 is TGCGCCAGCAGTGACCCGGGAGAAGGGCAGTACTTC. Translating gives CASSDPGEGQYF.